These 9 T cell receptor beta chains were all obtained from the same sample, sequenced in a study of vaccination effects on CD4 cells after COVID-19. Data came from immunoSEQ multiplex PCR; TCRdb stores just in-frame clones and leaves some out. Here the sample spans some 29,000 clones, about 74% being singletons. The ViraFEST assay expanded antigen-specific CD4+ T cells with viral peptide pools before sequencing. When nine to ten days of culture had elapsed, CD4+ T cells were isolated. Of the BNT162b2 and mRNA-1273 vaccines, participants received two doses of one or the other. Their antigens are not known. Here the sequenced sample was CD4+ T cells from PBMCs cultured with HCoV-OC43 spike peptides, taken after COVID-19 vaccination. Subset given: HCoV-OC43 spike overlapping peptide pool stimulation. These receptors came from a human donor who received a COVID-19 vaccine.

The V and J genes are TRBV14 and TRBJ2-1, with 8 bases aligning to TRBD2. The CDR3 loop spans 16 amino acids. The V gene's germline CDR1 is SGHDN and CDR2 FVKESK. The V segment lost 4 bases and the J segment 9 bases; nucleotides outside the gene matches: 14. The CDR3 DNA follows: TGTGCCAGCAGCCTCAGGGGTGAGGGACTAGTGCGTGAGCAGTTCTTC. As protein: CASSLRGEGLVREQFF.

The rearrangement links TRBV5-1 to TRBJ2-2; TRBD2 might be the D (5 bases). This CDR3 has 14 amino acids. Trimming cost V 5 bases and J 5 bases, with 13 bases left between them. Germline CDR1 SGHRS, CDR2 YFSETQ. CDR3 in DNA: TGCGCCAGCAGAACGACATCGGGAACCGGGGAGCTGTTTTTT. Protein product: CASRTTSGTGELFF.

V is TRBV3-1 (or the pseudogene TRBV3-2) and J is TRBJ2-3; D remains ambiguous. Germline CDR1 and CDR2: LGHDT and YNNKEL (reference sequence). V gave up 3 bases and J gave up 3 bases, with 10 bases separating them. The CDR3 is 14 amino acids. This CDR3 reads CASSQSIYTDTQYF. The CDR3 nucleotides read TGTGCCAGCAGCCAGTCAATTTATACAGATACGCAGTATTTT.

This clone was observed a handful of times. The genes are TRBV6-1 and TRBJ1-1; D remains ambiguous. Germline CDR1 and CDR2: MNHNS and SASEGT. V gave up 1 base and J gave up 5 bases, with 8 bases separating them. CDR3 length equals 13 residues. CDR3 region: CASSEGVLTEAFF. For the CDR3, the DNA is TGTGCCAGCAGTGAAGGGGTTTTGACTGAAGCTTTCTTT.

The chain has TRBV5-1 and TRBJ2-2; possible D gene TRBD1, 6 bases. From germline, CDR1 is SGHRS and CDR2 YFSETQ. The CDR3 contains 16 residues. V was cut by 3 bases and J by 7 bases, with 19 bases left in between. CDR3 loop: CASSSWPGDGNGELFF. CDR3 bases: TGCGCCAGCAGCTCTTGGCCAGGGGATGGAAACGGGGAGCTGTTTTTT.

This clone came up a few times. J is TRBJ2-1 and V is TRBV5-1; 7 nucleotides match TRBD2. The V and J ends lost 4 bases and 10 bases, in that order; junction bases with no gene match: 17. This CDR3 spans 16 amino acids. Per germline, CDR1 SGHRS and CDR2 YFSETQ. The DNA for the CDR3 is TGCGCCAGCAGCCTCAACACGGGACTGCCCGGGGGGGAGCAGTTCTTC. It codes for CASSLNTGLPGGEQFF.

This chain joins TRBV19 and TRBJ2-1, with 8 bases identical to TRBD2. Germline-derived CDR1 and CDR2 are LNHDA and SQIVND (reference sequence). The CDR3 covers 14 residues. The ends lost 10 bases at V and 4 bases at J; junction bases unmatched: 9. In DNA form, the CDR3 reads TGTGCCACCCTACTAGCGGAACCGTACAATGAGCAGTTCTTC. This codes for CATLLAEPYNEQFF.

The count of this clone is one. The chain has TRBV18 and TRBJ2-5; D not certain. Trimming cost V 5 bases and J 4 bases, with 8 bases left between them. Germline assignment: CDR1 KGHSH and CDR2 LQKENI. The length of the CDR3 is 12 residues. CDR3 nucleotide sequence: TGTGCCAGCTCAACAGCCCGAGAGACCCAGTACTTC. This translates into CASSTARETQYF.

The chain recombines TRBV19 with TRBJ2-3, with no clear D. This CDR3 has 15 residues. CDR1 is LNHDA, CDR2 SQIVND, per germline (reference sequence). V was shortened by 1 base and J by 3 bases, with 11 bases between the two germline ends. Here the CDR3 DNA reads TGTGCCAGTAGTATAGGCGGCCAGGTTACAGATACGCAGTATTTT. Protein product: CASSIGGQVTDTQYF.